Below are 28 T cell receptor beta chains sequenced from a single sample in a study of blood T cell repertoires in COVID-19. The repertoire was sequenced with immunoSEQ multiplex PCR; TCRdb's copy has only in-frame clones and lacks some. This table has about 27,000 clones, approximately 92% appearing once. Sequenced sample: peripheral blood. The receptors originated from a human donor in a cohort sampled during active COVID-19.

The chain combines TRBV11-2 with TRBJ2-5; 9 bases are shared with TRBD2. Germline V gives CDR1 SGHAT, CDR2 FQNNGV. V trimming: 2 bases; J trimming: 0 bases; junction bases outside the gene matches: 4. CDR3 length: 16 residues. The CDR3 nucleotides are TGTGCCAGCAGCTTAAATAGCGGGGGCCACCAAGAGACCCAGTACTTC. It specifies CASSLNSGGHQETQYF.

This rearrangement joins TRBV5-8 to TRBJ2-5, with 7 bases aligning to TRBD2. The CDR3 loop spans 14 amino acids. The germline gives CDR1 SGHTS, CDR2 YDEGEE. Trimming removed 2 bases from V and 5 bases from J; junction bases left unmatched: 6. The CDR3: CASSLAGKEETQYF. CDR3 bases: TGTGCCAGCAGCTTAGCGGGGAAGGAGGAGACCCAGTACTTC.

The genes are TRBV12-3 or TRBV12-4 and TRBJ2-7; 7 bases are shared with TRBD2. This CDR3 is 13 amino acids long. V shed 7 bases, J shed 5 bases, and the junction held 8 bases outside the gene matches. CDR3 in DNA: TGTGCCAGCACTACAAATGGGAGGGACGAGCAGTACTTC. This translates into CASTTNGRDEQYF.

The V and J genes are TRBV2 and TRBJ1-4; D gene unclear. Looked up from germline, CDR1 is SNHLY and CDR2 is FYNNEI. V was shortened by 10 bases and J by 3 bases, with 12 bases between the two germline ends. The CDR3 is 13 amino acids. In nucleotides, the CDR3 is TGTGCCACCTGGAACGGGGCTAATGAAAAACTGTTTTTT. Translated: CATWNGANEKLFF.

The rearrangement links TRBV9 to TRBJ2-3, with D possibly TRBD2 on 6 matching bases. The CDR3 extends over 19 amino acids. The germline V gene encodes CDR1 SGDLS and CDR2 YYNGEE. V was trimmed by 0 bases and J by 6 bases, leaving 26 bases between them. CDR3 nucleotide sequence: TGTGCCAGCAGCGTAGCTACGGGGGACCGAAAACCGGAGGAGGATACGCAGTATTTT. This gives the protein CASSVATGDRKPEEDTQYF.

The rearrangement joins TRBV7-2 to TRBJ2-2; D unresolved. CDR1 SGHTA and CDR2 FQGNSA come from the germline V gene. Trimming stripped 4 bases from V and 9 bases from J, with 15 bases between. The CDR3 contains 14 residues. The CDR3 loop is CASSYEIPLRELFF. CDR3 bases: TGTGCCAGCAGCTATGAGATCCCTCTAAGGGAGCTGTTTTTT.

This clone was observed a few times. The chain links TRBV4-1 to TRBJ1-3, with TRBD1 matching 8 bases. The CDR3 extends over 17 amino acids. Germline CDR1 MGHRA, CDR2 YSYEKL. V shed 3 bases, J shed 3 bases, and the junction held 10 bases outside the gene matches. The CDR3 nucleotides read TGCGCCAGCAGCCAGCCACCTACAGGGGGGTATGGAAACACCATATATTTT. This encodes CASSQPPTGGYGNTIYF.

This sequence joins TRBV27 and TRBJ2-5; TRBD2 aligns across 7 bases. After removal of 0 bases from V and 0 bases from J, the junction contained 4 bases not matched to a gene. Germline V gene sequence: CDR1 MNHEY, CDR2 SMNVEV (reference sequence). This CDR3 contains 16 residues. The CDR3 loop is CASSLSGRGDQETQYF. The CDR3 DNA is TGTGCCAGCAGTTTATCGGGTCGGGGGGACCAAGAGACCCAGTACTTC.

CDR3 in amino acids: CASSPRGTVNQPQHF. The CDR3 nucleotides read TGTGCCAGCAGCCCCCGCGGGACAGTGAATCAGCCCCAGCATTTT. V gene TRBV27 combines with J gene TRBJ1-5; 7 nucleotides match TRBD1. This CDR3 comprises 15 residues. The germline V gene encodes CDR1 MNHEY and CDR2 SMNVEV (reference sequence). V shed 6 bases and J 4 bases; nucleotides not matched to a gene: 9.

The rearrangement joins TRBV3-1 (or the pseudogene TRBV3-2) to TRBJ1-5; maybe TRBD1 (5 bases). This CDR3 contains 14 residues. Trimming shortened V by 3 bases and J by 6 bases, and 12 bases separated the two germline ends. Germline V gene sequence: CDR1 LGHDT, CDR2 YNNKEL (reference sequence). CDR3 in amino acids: CASSHRGGIQPQHF. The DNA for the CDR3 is TGTGCCAGCAGCCATCGGGGGGGGATTCAGCCCCAGCATTTT.

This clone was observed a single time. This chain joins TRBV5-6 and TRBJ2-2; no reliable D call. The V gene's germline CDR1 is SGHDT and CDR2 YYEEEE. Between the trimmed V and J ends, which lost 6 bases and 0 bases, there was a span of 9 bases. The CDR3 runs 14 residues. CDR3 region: CASKLGPNTGELFF. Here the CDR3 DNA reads TGTGCCAGCAAGTTGGGCCCGAACACCGGGGAGCTGTTTTTT.

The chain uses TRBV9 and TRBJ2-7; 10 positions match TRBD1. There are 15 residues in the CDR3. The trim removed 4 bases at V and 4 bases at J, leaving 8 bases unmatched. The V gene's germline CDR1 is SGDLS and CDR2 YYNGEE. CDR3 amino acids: CASSPRDRGVYEQYF. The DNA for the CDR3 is TGTGCCAGCAGCCCCCGGGACAGGGGAGTATACGAGCAGTACTTC.

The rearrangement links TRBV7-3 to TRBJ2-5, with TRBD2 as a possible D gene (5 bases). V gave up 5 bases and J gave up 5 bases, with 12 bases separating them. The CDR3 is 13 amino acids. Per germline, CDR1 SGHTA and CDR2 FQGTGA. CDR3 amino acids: CASSKGSEETQYF. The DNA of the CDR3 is TGTGCCAGCAGCAAGGGTAGCGAGGAGACCCAGTACTTC.

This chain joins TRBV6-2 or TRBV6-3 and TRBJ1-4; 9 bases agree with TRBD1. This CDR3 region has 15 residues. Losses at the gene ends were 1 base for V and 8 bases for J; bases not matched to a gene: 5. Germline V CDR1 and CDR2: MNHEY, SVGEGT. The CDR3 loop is CASSYFRDRDEKLFF. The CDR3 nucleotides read TGTGCCAGCAGTTACTTCCGGGACAGGGACGAAAAACTGTTTTTT.

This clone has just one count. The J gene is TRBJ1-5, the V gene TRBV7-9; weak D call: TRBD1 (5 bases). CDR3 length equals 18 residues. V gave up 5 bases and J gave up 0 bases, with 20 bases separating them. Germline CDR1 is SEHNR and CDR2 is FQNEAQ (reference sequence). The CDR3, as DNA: TGTGCCAGCAGCCCCGTTGCGACAGTCGGTGATAGCAATCAGCCCCAGCATTTT. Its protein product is CASSPVATVGDSNQPQHF. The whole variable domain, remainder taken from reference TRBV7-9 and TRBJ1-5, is DTGVSQNPRHKITKRGQNVTFRCDPISEHNRLYWYRQTLGQGPEFLTYFQNEAQLEKSRLLSDRFSAERPKGSFSTLEIQRTEQGDSAMYLCASSPVATVGDSNQPQHFGDGTRLSIL.

This CDR3 is CAISDLGTNTGELFF. The CDR3 region has the DNA TGTGCCATCAGTGATTTGGGCACGAACACCGGGGAGCTGTTTTTT. The chain recombines TRBV10-3 with TRBJ2-2, with no clear D. Germline V gene lookup returns CDR1 ENHRY and CDR2 SYGVKD. V was clipped by 3 bases and J by 0 bases, with 8 bases between them. The CDR3 covers 15 residues.

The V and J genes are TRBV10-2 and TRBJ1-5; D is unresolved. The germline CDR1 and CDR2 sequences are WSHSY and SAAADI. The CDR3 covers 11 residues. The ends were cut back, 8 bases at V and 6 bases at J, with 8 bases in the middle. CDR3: CASGGGQPQHF. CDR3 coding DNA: TGCGCCAGCGGAGGCGGTCAGCCCCAGCATTTT.

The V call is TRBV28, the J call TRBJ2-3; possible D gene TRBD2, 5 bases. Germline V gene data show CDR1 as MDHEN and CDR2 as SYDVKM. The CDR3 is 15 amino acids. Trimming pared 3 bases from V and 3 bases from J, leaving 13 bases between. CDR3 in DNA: TGTGCCAGCAGTTTGCAGGACGGGATTACAGATACGCAGTATTTT. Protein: CASSLQDGITDTQYF. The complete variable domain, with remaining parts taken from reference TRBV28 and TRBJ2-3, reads DVKVTQSSRYLVKRTGEKVFLECVQDMDHENMFWYRQDPGLGLRLIYFSYDVKMKEKGDIPEGYSVSREKKERFSLILESASTNQTSMYLCASSLQDGITDTQYFGPGTRLTVL.

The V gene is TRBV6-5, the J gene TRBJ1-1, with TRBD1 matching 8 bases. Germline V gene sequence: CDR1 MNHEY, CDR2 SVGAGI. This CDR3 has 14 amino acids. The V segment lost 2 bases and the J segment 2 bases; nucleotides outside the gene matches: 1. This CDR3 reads CASSYGQGNTEAFF. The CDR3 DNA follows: TGTGCCAGCAGTTACGGACAGGGAAACACTGAAGCTTTCTTT.

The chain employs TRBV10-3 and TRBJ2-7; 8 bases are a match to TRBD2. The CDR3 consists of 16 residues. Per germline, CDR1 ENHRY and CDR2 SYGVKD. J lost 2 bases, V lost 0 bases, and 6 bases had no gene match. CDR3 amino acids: CAISESSGATPYEQYF. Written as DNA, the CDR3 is TGTGCCATCAGTGAGTCTAGCGGGGCCACCCCCTACGAGCAGTACTTC.

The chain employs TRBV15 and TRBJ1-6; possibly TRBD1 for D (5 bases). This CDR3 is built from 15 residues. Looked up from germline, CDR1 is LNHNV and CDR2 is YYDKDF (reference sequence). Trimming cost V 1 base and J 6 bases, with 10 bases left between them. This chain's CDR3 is CATSRVTGTNSPLHF. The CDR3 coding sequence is TGTGCCACCAGCAGAGTTACAGGAACTAATTCACCCCTCCACTTT.

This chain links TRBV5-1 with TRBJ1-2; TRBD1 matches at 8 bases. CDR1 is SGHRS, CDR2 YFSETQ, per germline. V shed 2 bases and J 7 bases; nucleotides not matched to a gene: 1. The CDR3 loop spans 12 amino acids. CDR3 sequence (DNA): TGCGCCAGCAGCTTCACAGGGGGTGGCTACACCTTC. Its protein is CASSFTGGGYTF.

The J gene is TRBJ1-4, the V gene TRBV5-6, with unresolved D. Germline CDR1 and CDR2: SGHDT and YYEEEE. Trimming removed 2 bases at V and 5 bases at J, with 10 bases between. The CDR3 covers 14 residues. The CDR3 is CASSFRRNNEKLFF. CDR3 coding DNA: TGTGCCAGCAGCTTCCGCAGGAACAATGAAAAACTGTTTTTT.

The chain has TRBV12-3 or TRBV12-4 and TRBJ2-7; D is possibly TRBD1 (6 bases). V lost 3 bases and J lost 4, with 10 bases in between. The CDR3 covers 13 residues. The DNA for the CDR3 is TGTGCCAGCAGTTTCCGGACAGATTACGAGCAGTACGTC. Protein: CASSFRTDYEQYV.

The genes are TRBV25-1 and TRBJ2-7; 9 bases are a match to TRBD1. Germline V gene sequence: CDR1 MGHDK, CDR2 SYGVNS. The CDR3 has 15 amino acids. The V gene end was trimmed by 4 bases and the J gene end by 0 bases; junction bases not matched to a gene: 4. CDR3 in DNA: TGTGCCAGCAGTGCCGGGACAGGGAGCTCCTACGAGCAGTACTTC. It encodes CASSAGTGSSYEQYF.

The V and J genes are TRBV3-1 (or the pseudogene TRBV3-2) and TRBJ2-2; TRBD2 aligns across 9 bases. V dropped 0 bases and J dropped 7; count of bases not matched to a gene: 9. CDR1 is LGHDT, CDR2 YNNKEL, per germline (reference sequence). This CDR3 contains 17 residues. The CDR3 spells CASSQESLAGNGGELFF. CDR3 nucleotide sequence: TGTGCCAGCAGCCAAGAAAGTCTAGCGGGGAACGGCGGGGAGCTGTTTTTT.

The CDR3 sequence: CASSSGTPQETQYF. The CDR3 DNA reads as TGTGCCAGCAGCTCCGGGACACCGCAAGAGACCCAGTACTTC. The chain has TRBV28 and TRBJ2-5; D possibly corresponds to TRBD1 (6 bases). The CDR3 covers 14 residues. Germline V gives CDR1 MDHEN, CDR2 SYDVKM. The ends were cut back, 6 bases at V and 2 bases at J, with 13 bases in the middle.

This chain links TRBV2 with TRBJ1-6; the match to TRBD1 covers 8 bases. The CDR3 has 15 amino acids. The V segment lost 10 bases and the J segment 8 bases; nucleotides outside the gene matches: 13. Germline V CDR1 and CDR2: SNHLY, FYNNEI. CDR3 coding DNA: TGTGCCACCACCCTAGGACAGGGATATCATTCACCCCTCCACTTT. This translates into CATTLGQGYHSPLHF. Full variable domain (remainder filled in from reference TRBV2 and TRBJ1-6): EPEVTQTPSHQVTQMGQEVILRCVPISNHLYFYWYRQILGQKVEFLVSFYNNEISEKSEIFDDQFSVERPDGSNFTLKIRSTKLEDSAMYFCATTLGQGYHSPLHFGNGTRLTVT.